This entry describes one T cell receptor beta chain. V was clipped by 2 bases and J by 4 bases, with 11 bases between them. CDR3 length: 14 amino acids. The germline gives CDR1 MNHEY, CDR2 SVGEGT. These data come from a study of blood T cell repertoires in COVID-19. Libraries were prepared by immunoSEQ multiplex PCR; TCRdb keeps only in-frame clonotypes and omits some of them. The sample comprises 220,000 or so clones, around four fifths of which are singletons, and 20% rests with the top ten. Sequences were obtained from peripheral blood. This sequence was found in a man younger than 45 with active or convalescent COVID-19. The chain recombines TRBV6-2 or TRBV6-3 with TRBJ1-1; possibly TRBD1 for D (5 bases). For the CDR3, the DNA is TGTGCCAGCAGTTACCCACAGGCGACCACTGAAGCTTTCTTT. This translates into CASSYPQATTEAFF.